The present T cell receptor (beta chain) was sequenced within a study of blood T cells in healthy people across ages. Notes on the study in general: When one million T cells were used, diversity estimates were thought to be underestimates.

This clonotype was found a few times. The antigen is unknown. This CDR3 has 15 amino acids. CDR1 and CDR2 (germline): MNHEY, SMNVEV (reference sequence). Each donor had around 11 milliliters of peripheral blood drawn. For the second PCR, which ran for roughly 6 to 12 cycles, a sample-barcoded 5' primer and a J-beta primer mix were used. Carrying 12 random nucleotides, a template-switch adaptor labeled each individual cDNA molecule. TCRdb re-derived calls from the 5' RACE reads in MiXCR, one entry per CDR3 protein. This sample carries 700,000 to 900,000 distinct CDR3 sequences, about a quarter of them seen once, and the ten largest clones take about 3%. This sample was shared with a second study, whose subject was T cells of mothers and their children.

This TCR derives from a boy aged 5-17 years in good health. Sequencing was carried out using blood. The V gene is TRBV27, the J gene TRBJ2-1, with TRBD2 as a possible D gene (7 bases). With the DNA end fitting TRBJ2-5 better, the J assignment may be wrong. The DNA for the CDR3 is TGTGCCAGCACCGTAAGGGGGGGGGCAGGAGAGACCCAGTACTTC. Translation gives CASTVRGGAGETQYF.